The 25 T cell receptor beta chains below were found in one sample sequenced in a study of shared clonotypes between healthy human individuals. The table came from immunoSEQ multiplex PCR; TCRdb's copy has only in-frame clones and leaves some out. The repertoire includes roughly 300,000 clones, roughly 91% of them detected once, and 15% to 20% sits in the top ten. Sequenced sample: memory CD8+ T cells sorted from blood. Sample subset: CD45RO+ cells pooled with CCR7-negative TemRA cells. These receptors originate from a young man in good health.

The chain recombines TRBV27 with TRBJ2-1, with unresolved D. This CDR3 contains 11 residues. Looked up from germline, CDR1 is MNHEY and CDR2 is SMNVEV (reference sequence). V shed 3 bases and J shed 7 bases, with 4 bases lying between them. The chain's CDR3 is CASSFLNEQFF. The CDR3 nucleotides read TGTGCCAGCAGTTTTTTAAATGAGCAGTTCTTC.

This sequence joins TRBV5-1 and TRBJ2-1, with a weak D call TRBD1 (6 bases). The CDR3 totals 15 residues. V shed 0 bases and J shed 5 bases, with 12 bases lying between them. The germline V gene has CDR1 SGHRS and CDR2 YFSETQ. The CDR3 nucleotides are TGCGCCAGCAGCTTGGCCCAGGGGTTAGACAATGAGCAGTTCTTC. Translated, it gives CASSLAQGLDNEQFF.

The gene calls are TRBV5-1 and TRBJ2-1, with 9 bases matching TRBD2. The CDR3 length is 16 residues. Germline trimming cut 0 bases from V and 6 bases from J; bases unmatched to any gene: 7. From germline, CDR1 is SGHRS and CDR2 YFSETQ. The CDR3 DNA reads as TGCGCCAGCAGCTTGGTGGGCGCGGGAGGGTTCAATGAGCAGTTCTTC. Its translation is CASSLVGAGGFNEQFF.

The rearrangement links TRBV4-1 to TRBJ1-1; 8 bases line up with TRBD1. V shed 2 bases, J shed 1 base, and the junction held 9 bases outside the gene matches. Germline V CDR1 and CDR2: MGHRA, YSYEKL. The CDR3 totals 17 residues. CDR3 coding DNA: TGCGCCAGCAGCCAACCATTATTTGGACAGGGGAACACTGAAGCTTTCTTT. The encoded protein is CASSQPLFGQGNTEAFF.

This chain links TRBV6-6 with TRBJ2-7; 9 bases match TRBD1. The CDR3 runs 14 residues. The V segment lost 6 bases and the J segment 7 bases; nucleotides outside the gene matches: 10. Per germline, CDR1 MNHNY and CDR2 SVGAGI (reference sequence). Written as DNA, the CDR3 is TGTGCCAGCAGGATGGACAGGGGCATAGAGGAGCAGTACTTC. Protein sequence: CASRMDRGIEEQYF.

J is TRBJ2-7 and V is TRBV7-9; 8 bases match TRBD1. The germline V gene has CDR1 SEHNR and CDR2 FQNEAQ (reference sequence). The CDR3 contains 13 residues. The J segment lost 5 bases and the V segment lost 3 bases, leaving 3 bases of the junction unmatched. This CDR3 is CASSFGQGDEQYF. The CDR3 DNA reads TGTGCCAGCAGCTTCGGACAGGGCGACGAGCAGTACTTC.

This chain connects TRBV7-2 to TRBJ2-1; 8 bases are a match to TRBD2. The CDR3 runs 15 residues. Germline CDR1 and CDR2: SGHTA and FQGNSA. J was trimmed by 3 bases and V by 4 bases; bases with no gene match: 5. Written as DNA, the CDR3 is TGTGCCAGCAGCTCAAAGGGACTAGTCTACAATGAGCAGTTCTTC. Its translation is CASSSKGLVYNEQFF.

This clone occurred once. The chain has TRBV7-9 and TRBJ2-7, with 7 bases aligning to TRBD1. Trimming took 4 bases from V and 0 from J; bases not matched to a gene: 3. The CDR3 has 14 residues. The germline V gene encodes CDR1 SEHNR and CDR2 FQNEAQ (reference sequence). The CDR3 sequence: CASSSGQISYEQYF. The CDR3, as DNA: TGTGCCAGCAGCTCGGGACAGATCTCCTACGAGCAGTACTTC. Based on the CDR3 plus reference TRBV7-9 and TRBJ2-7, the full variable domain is DTGVSQNPRHKITKRGQNVTFRCDPISEHNRLYWYRQTLGQGPEFLTYFQNEAQLEKSRLLSDRFSAERPKGSFSTLEIQRTEQGDSAMYLCASSSGQISYEQYFGPGTRLTVT.

The CDR3 loop is CASSLGPSAIGTEAFF. The CDR3 DNA sequence: TGCGCCAGCAGCTTAGGACCGTCGGCCATAGGGACTGAAGCTTTCTTT. The rearrangement joins TRBV5-1 to TRBJ1-1; D remains unclear. The CDR3 loop spans 16 amino acids. Germline assignment: CDR1 SGHRS and CDR2 YFSETQ. V was clipped by 2 bases and J by 5 bases, with 19 bases between them.

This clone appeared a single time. CDR3 region: CASSYETGTSTDTQYF. CDR3 DNA sequence: TGTGCCAGCAGTTACGAGACGGGGACTAGCACAGATACGCAGTATTTT. V is TRBV6-7 and J is TRBJ2-3, with D tentatively TRBD2 (6 bases). TRBV6-7 is given ORF status, its function remaining uncertain. The germline V and J ends were trimmed by 2 bases and 0 bases, with 12 bases remaining between them. This CDR3 contains 16 residues.

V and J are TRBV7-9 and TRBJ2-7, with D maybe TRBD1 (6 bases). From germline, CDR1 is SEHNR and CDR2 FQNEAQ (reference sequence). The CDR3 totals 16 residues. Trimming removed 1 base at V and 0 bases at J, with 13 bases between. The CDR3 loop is CASSLVVEDSSYEQYF. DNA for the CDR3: TGTGCCAGCAGCTTAGTAGTGGAGGACAGCTCCTACGAGCAGTACTTC.

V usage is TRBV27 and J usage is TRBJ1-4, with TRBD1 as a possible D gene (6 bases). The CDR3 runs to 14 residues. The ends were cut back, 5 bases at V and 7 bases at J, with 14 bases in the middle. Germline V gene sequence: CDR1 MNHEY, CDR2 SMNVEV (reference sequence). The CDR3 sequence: CASSADYRVEKLFF. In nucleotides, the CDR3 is TGTGCCAGCAGTGCCGACTACAGGGTTGAAAAACTGTTTTTT.

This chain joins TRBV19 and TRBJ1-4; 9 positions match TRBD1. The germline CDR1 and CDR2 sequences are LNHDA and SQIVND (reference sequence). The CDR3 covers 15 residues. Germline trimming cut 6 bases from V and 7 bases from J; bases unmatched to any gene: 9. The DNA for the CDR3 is TGTGCCAGTAGCCCGCTGGGGACAGGGCGTGAAAAACTGTTTTTT. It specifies CASSPLGTGREKLFF.

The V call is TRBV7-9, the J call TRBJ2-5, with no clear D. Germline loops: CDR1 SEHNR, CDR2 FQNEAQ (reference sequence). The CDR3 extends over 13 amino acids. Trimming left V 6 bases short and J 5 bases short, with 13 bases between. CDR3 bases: TGTGCCAGCAGACACGATATCTCGGAGACCCAGTACTTC. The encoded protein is CASRHDISETQYF. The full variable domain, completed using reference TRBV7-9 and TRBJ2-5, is DTGVSQNPRHKITKRGQNVTFRCDPISEHNRLYWYRQTLGQGPEFLTYFQNEAQLEKSRLLSDRFSAERPKGSFSTLEIQRTEQGDSAMYLCASRHDISETQYFGPGTRLLVL.

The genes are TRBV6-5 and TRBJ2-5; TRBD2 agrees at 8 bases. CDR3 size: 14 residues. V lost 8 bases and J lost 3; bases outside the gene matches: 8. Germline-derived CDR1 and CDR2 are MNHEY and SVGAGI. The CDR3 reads CASWDQAGEETQYF. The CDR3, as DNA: TGTGCCAGCTGGGACCAAGCGGGGGAAGAGACCCAGTACTTC.

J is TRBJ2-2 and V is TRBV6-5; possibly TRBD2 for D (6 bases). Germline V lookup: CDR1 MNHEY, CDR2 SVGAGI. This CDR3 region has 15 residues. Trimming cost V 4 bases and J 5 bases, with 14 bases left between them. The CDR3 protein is CASSWGDLGTGELFF. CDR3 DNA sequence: TGTGCCAGCAGTTGGGGGGACCTCGGGACCGGGGAGCTGTTTTTT.

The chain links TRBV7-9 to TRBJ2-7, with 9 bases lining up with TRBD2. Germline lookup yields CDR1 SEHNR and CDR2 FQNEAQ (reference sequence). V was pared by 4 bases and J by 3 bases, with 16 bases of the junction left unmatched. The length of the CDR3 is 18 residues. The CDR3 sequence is CASSSPLMAGGEGYEQYF. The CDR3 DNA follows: TGTGCCAGCAGCTCCCCTCTTATGGCGGGGGGGGAAGGCTACGAGCAGTACTTC.

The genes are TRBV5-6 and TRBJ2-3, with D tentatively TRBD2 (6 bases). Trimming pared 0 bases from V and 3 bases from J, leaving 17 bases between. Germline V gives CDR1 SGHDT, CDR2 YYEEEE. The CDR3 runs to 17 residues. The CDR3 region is CASSLAAERSGTDTQYF. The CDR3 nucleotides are TGTGCCAGCAGCTTGGCCGCGGAGCGGAGCGGGACAGATACGCAGTATTTT. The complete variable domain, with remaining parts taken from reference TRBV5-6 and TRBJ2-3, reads DAGVTQSPTHLIKTRGQQVTLRCSPKSGHDTVSWYQQALGQGPQFIFQYYEEEERQRGNFPDRFSGHQFPNYSSELNVNALLLGDSALYLCASSLAAERSGTDTQYFGPGTRLTVL.

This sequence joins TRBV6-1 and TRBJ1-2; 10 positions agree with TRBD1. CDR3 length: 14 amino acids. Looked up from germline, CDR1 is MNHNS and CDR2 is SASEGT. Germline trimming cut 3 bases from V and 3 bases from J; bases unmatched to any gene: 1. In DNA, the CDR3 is TGTGCCAGCAGTGAGGGACAGGGGTACTATGGCTACACCTTC. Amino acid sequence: CASSEGQGYYGYTF.

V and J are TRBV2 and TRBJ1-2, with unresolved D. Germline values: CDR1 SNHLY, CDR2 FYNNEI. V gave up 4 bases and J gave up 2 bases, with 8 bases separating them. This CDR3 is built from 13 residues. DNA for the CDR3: TGTGCCAGCAGTGGAGGCAGCAACTATGGCTACACCTTC. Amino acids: CASSGGSNYGYTF.

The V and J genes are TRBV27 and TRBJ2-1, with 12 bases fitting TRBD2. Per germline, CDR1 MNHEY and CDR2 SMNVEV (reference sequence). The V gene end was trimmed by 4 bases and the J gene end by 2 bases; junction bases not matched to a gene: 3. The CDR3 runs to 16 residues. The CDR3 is CASSSRTSGAYNEQFF. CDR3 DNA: TGTGCCAGCAGTTCACGGACTAGCGGGGCCTACAATGAGCAGTTCTTC.

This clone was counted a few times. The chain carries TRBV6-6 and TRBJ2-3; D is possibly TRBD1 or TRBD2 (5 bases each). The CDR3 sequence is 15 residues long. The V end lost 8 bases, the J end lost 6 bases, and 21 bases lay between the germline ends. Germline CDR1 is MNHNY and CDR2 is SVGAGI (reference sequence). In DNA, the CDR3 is TGTGCCAGCGGCCCGGGACCCGGGCGGGCGGATACGCAGTATTTT. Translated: CASGPGPGRADTQYF.

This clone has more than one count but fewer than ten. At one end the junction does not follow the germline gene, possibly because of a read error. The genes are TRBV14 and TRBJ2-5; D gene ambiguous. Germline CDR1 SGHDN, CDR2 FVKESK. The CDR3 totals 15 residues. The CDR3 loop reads CASSQGVTPQETQYF. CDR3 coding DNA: TGTGCCAGCAGTCAAGGTGTCACACCCCAAGAGACCCAGTACTTC.

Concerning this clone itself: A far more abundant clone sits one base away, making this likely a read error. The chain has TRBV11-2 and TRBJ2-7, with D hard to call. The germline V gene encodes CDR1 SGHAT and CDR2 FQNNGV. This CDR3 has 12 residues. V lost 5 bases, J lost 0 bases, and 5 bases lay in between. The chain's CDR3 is CASSLYSYEQYF. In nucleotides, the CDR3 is TGTGCCAGCAGCCTCTACTCCTACGAGCAGTACTTC.

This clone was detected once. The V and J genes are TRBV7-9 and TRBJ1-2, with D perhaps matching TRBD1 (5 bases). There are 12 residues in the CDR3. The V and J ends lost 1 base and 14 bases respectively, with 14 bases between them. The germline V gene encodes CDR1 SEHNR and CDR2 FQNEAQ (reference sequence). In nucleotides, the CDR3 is TGTGCCAGCAGCTTAGGAACAGGTCCATCGACCTTC. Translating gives CASSLGTGPSTF.